This passage covers 21 T cell receptor beta chains from one sample sequenced in a study of T cells in tuberculosis. Sorting used thawed, overnight-rested PBMC stained with anti-CD3, a viability dye and GMM-loaded CD1B tetramer. CD1B tetramers were loaded with Rhodococcus equi-derived C32 glucose monomycolate. Measured with immunoSEQ multiplex PCR; TCRdb has only the in-frame clones, and not every one. The data hold about 58,000 clones, with around 90% observed a single time. Sample: CD1b-GMM tetramer-negative cells sorted from PBMCs. The receptors were sampled from an adult woman with latent tuberculosis.

The chain has TRBV7-9 and TRBJ1-1; D is unresolved. The CDR3 runs to 12 residues. Trimming removed 3 bases from V and 1 base from J, with 3 bases in between. CDR1 is SEHNR, CDR2 FQNEAQ, per germline (reference sequence). DNA of the CDR3: TGTGCCAGCAGCTTCGGGAACACTGAAGCTTTCTTT. Its translation is CASSFGNTEAFF.

The chain links TRBV25-1 to TRBJ2-1; 7 nucleotides align to TRBD2. Germline V lookup: CDR1 MGHDK, CDR2 SYGVNS. CDR3 size: 16 residues. V was clipped by 3 bases and J by 3 bases; unmatched bases: 8. CDR3 DNA sequence: TGTGCCAGCAGTGATATAAGGGCGGGAGTCTACAATGAGCAGTTCTTC. This encodes CASSDIRAGVYNEQFF.

The chain employs TRBV5-4 and TRBJ1-2; D possibly corresponds to TRBD1 (6 bases). This CDR3 region has 13 residues. Germline V gene data show CDR1 as SGHNT and CDR2 as YYREEE (reference sequence). Trimming shortened V by 3 bases and J by 2 bases, and 8 bases separated the two germline ends. CDR3 sequence reads: CASSSTGNYGYTF. In nucleotides, the CDR3 is TGTGCCAGCAGCTCCACAGGGAACTATGGCTACACCTTC.

The chain uses TRBV6-5 and TRBJ1-2, with 8 positions matching TRBD1. CDR3 length equals 15 residues. The V segment lost 2 bases and the J segment 4 bases; nucleotides outside the gene matches: 6. Germline V CDR1 and CDR2: MNHEY, SVGAGI. The CDR3 bases are TGTGCCAGCAGTTACGAGAGGGGACAGGTCTATGGCTACACCTTC. Residues: CASSYERGQVYGYTF.

This clone appeared once. The chain recombines TRBV28 with TRBJ2-7; 8 bases are shared with TRBD1. Per germline, CDR1 MDHEN and CDR2 SYDVKM. The CDR3 has 14 amino acids. The ends lost 6 bases at V and 2 bases at J; junction bases unmatched: 6. In DNA form, the CDR3 reads TGTGCCAGCAGGTCTACAGGGGGTACCTACGAGCAGTACTTC. Its protein product is CASRSTGGTYEQYF.

The V and J genes are TRBV4-2 and TRBJ2-3, with 10 bases that match TRBD2. Germline values: CDR1 LGHNA, CDR2 YNFKEQ. The CDR3 is 18 amino acids. J lost 1 base, V lost 1 base, and 8 bases had no gene match. The CDR3 sequence: CASSQVVAGGPRTDTQYF. The CDR3 coding sequence is TGTGCCAGCAGCCAAGTGGTAGCGGGAGGCCCGCGCACAGATACGCAGTATTTT.

This chain connects TRBV28 to TRBJ2-1; D is unclear. Trimming shortened V by 4 bases and J by 3 bases, and 10 bases separated the two germline ends. This CDR3 spans 14 amino acids. Germline V gives CDR1 MDHEN, CDR2 SYDVKM. CDR3 loop: CASSSNPNYNEQFF. CDR3 coding DNA: TGTGCCAGCAGTTCTAACCCTAACTACAATGAGCAGTTCTTC.

The chain links TRBV7-8 to TRBJ1-5; the match to TRBD1 covers 7 bases. The CDR3 spans 14 residues. Germline trimming cut 5 bases from V and 2 bases from J; bases unmatched to any gene: 3. Germline CDR1 and CDR2: SGHVS and FQNEAQ. The CDR3 DNA is TGTGCCAGCAGCCAGGGGGTAGGCAATCAGCCCCAGCATTTT. This translates into CASSQGVGNQPQHF.

J is TRBJ2-1 and V is TRBV7-9, with D maybe TRBD1 (6 bases). This CDR3 contains 14 residues. The germline V and J ends were trimmed by 5 bases and 8 bases, with 16 bases remaining between them. Germline V gene lookup returns CDR1 SEHNR and CDR2 FQNEAQ (reference sequence). In nucleotides, the CDR3 is TGTGCCAGCAGCACGGGCCTCCCAGGGGATGAGCAGTTCTTC. Residues: CASSTGLPGDEQFF.

In nucleotides, the CDR3 is TGTGCCAGCAGCACCTTGACTAGCGGTCGAGGCGATGAGCAGTTCTTC. Its translation is CASSTLTSGRGDEQFF. The rearrangement links TRBV11-2 to TRBJ2-1; 9 bases fit TRBD2. J lost 8 bases, V lost 5 bases, and 13 bases had no gene match. Germline lookup yields CDR1 SGHAT and CDR2 FQNNGV. The CDR3 sequence is 16 residues long.

The chain is built from TRBV4-3 and TRBJ1-2; D is unresolved. Between the trimmed V and J ends, which lost 2 bases and 7 bases, there was a span of 11 bases. Germline V gene data show CDR1 as LGHNA and CDR2 as YSLEER. The CDR3 has 13 amino acids. The CDR3 protein is CASSQTIASGYTF. In DNA form, the CDR3 reads TGCGCCAGCAGCCAAACTATTGCGAGTGGCTACACCTTC.

The chain uses TRBV7-3 and TRBJ2-1; TRBD2 aligns across 9 bases. The CDR3 has 19 amino acids. The J segment lost 5 bases and the V segment lost 0 bases, leaving 14 bases of the junction unmatched. Germline values: CDR1 SGHTA, CDR2 FQGTGA. The CDR3 coding sequence is TGTGCCAGCAGCTTAACCCAGGTTAGCGGGAGAGCAAGTGACAATGAGCAGTTCTTC. Its protein is CASSLTQVSGRASDNEQFF.

J is TRBJ2-1 and V is TRBV5-6; weak D call: TRBD2 (5 bases). V shed 2 bases and J shed 3 bases, with 12 bases lying between them. There are 15 residues in the CDR3. Germline CDR1 and CDR2: SGHDT and YYEEEE. The CDR3 sequence is CASSFREPNYNEQFF. The CDR3 region has the DNA TGTGCCAGCAGCTTCCGGGAACCCAACTACAATGAGCAGTTCTTC.

This chain uses TRBV2 with TRBJ1-6; no clear D. V lost 8 bases to trimming and J lost 4 bases, with 6 bases between them. CDR3 length: 12 amino acids. Germline V gene sequence: CDR1 SNHLY, CDR2 FYNNEI. The CDR3, as DNA: TGTGCCAGCCACGGGTATAATTCACCCCTCCACTTT. Translating it yields CASHGYNSPLHF.

The chain employs TRBV9 and TRBJ2-1; D uncertain. From germline, CDR1 is SGDLS and CDR2 YYNGEE. Trimming pared 3 bases from V and 0 bases from J, leaving 13 bases between. The CDR3 consists of 16 residues. CDR3 amino acids: CASSASLSSSYNEQFF. For the CDR3, the DNA is TGTGCCAGCAGCGCTTCCTTATCGAGCTCCTACAATGAGCAGTTCTTC.

The J gene is TRBJ2-1, the V gene TRBV6-5; 9 bases are a match to TRBD1. Trimming removed 2 bases from V and 6 bases from J; junction bases left unmatched: 5. The CDR3 loop spans 15 amino acids. Germline CDR1 and CDR2: MNHEY and SVGAGI. CDR3 bases: TGTGCCAGCAGTTACCCGGGACAGGGTTCCAATGAGCAGTTCTTC. This sequence encodes CASSYPGQGSNEQFF.

The chain carries TRBV7-2 and TRBJ1-5; D possibly corresponds to TRBD1 (6 bases). From germline, CDR1 is SGHTA and CDR2 FQGNSA. This CDR3 has 14 residues. V was cut by 4 bases and J by 8 bases, with 15 bases left in between. The CDR3: CASSSGQLAEPQHF. The CDR3 coding sequence is TGTGCCAGCAGCTCCGGACAGCTCGCGGAGCCCCAGCATTTT.

This clone came up once. In DNA, the CDR3 is TGTGCCAGCACCTTGCTAGCGGGAGTAGTATACGAGCAGTACTTC. Its translation: CASTLLAGVVYEQYF. V gene TRBV7-2 combines with J gene TRBJ2-7; 10 nucleotides align to TRBD2. This CDR3 has 15 amino acids. The trim removed 7 bases at V and 4 bases at J, leaving 10 bases unmatched. CDR1 is SGHTA, CDR2 FQGNSA, per germline.

This clone was detected only once. The gene calls are TRBV28 and TRBJ2-3, with 8 bases matching TRBD1. The CDR3 runs 15 residues. CDR1 and CDR2 from the germline V gene are MDHEN and SYDVKM. J gave up 7 bases and V 6 bases, and 12 bases lay outside the gene matches. CDR3 sequence (DNA): TGTGCCAGCAGCGGCGCGGCAGGGGGCTACAATACGCAGTATTTT. The encoded protein is CASSGAAGGYNTQYF.

The sample holds one count of this clone. This sequence joins TRBV5-1 and TRBJ1-1; the D gene is possibly TRBD1 (5 bases). CDR3 length: 15 amino acids. The germline V and J ends were trimmed by 4 bases and 3 bases, with 16 bases remaining between them. Per germline, CDR1 SGHRS and CDR2 YFSETQ. The CDR3 coding sequence is TGCGCCAGCAGCAGTGGGGTGGGGCGCGACACTGAAGCTTTCTTT. This codes for CASSSGVGRDTEAFF.

The J gene is TRBJ2-3, the V gene TRBV19; possible D gene TRBD2, 5 bases. CDR3 length equals 14 residues. Trimming removed 4 bases from V and 0 bases from J, with 8 bases in between. CDR1 is LNHDA and CDR2 is SQIVND in the germline V gene (reference sequence). The CDR3 sequence is CASSKGGSTDTQYF. The CDR3 DNA follows: TGTGCCAGTAGTAAGGGCGGGAGCACAGATACGCAGTATTTT.